A selection of T cell receptor beta chains follows, all from one sample in a study of cytomegalovirus exposure and HLA in healthy donors. Sequenced by immunoSEQ multiplex PCR; TCRdb stores in-frame clones only, minus some. The repertoire has 190,000 or so clones, over 80% of them found once; the top ten carry more than 1.5%. Sequences were obtained from PBMCs. These receptors came from a man in his fifties or sixties in good health and CMV-seronegative. The CDR3 runs from the conserved cysteine through the conserved F or W. Fields, in order: clone size, D gene, J gene, V gene, CDR3 DNA, CDR3 protein. The D gene is left open where the match is weak. Size tells how often a clone was seen (once, few, many) or the class of an expanded clone, and some rows leave it out.

once | NA | TRBJ2-7 | TRBV9 | TGTGCCAGCAGCGCGGCAGGGGTTGGGTACGAGCAGTACTTC | CASSAAGVGYEQYF
NA | NA | TRBJ1-1 | TRBV9 | TGTGCCAGCAGCGTAGAACCAGGTATGTCTGAAGCTTTCTTT | CASSVEPGMSEAFF
NA | NA | TRBJ2-3 | TRBV5-4 | TGTGCCAGCAGCTGGAGGGGGGGGCCAGATACGCAGTATTTT | CASSWRGGPDTQYF
NA | NA | TRBJ2-1 | TRBV30 | TGTGCCTCCGCACCCCAATGGAGCTCCTACAATGAGCAGTTCTTC | CASAPQWSSYNEQFF
NA | TRBD1 | TRBJ2-5 | TRBV29-1 | TGCAGCGTCCAAAGGGGGCGAGAGGGGACCCAGTACTTC | CSVQRGREGTQYF
NA | NA | TRBJ1-1 | TRBV7-2 | TGTGCCAGCTTAGCCGCTAGGAACACTGAAGCTTTCTTT | CASLAARNTEAFF
NA | TRBD1 | TRBJ1-2 | TRBV19 | TGTGCCAGTAGTGCGACAGGGGGTCGGGGCTATGGCTACACCTTC | CASSATGGRGYGYTF
NA | TRBD2 | TRBJ2-3 | TRBV5-8 | TGTGCCAGCAGCTTGGGTGCTAGCGGGGCTACAGATACGCAGTATTTT | CASSLGASGATDTQYF
NA | NA | TRBJ2-7 | TRBV6-1 | TGTGCCAGCAGTGAATATGGGGGGAGAGGTAACGAGCAGTACTTC | CASSEYGGRGNEQYF
NA | NA | TRBJ1-2 | TRBV9 | TGTGCCAGCAGCGTAGCGGGGAGAACGAAAGGCTACACCTTC | CASSVAGRTKGYTF
NA | NA | TRBJ1-2 | TRBV5-1 | TGCGCCAGCAGCTTGGGGCCGGACCTAGGCGGGAACTATGGCTACACCTTC | CASSLGPDLGGNYGYTF
NA | NA | TRBJ1-4 | TRBV7-9 | TGTTCCAGCAGCCCAAGACAAGCTCTTAATGAAAAACTGTTTTTT | CSSSPRQALNEKLFF
NA | NA | TRBJ2-7 | TRBV7-2 | TGTGCCAGCAGCACCGGGGGCGAGCAGTACTTC | CASSTGGEQYF
NA | TRBD2 | TRBJ2-2 | TRBV10-1 | TGCGCCAGCAGTGACGGTAGCGGGATAGTCGGGGAGCTGTTTTTT | CASSDGSGIVGELFF
NA | TRBD2 | TRBJ2-1 | TRBV6-6 | TGTGCCAGCAGTTTAGCGGGCTCCTACAATGAGCAGTTCTTC | CASSLAGSYNEQFF
NA | TRBD1 | TRBJ1-5 | TRBV6-6 | TGTGCCAGCAGTCACAGGGACAGCTACAATCAGCCCCAGCATTTT | CASSHRDSYNQPQHF
few | TRBD1 | TRBJ2-3 | TRBV7-9 | TGTGCCAGCAGCTTGGGGACAGCAGCAGATACGCAGTATTTT | CASSLGTAADTQYF
NA | NA | TRBJ2-4 | TRBV19 | TGTGCCGGTAGATCCGCTAGTTACAAAAACATTCAGTACTTC | CAGRSASYKNIQYF
NA | NA | TRBJ2-7 | TRBV6-5 | TGTGCCAGCAGTCCAACGAGGCAGGGGTACGAGCAGTACTTC | CASSPTRQGYEQYF
NA | TRBD2 | TRBJ2-3 | TRBV4-2 | TGTGCCAGCAGCCAACGAGGACTAGCGAGCACAGATACGCAGTATTTT | CASSQRGLASTDTQYF
NA | NA | TRBJ2-5 | TRBV7-2 | TGTGCCAGCAGCTTACTGAGGAACGGACAAGAGACCCAGTACTTC | CASSLLRNGQETQYF
NA | TRBD2 | TRBJ2-3 | TRBV9 | TGTGCCAGCAGCGGGAGCGGGGGCCGCCCGACGACGCAGTATTTT | CASSGSGGRPTTQYF
NA | TRBD2 | TRBJ2-1 | TRBV7-2 | TGTGCCAGCAGCGGGGGACTAGCGGGGGGGTCCTACAATGAGCAGTTCTTC | CASSGGLAGGSYNEQFF
NA | NA | TRBJ1-2 | TRBV6-6 | TGTGCCAGCATTAGAGGGTCCTCCTATGGCTACACCTTC | CASIRGSSYGYTF
NA | TRBD2 | TRBJ2-4 | TRBV5-6 | TGTGCCAGCAGCCAAACAATCATCGGACTAGCGGAAAACATTCAGTACTTC | CASSQTIIGLAENIQYF
NA | NA | TRBJ1-5 | TRBV29-1 | TGCAGCGTTGGAGAACAGGGAACTCAGCCCCAGCATTTT | CSVGEQGTQPQHF
NA | TRBD2 | TRBJ2-1 | TRBV9 | TGTGCCAGCAGCGTAGCCACTAGCGGGAGATCCTACAATGAGCAGTTCTTC | CASSVATSGRSYNEQFF
NA | TRBD1 | TRBJ1-2 | TRBV7-2 | TGTGCCAGCAGCTTAGATCCAGGGACAGGGGCTGGGGGCTACACCTTC | CASSLDPGTGAGGYTF
NA | TRBD2 | TRBJ2-7 | TRBV28 | TGTGCCAGCAGTTTCAACGTACTAGCGGGAGTCCCCTACGAGCAGTACTTC | CASSFNVLAGVPYEQYF
NA | TRBD2 | TRBJ2-7 | TRBV29-1 | TGCAGCGTTAAGGGCCGTCCGGGAGGCTACGAGCAGTACTTC | CSVKGRPGGYEQYF
NA | TRBD2 | TRBJ2-5 | TRBV7-8 | TGTGCCAGCAGCTCCCGTGGACTAGCGTCAAGGGAGACCCAGTACTTC | CASSSRGLASRETQYF
NA | TRBD2 | TRBJ2-1 | TRBV18 | TGTGCCAGCTCACCCCTGACTAGCGGGAGGAGGAATGAGCAGTTCTTC | CASSPLTSGRRNEQFF
NA | TRBD2 | TRBJ2-1 | TRBV11-2 | TGTGCCAGCAGCCAACGGACTAGCGGGAGCTACAATGAGCAGTTCTTC | CASSQRTSGSYNEQFF
NA | TRBD2 | TRBJ2-5 | TRBV6-1 | TGTGCCAGCAGTGAACCGGGACTAGCGGGAGGGAGGGGAGAGACCCAGTACTTC | CASSEPGLAGGRGETQYF
few | NA | TRBJ2-5 | TRBV7-8 | TGTGCCAGCAGCCCCCGGGGCCAAGAGACCCAGTACTTC | CASSPRGQETQYF
NA | NA | TRBJ2-5 | TRBV7-3 | TGTGCCAGCAGCTTAAGACATTTACAAGAGACCCAGTACTTC | CASSLRHLQETQYF
NA | NA | TRBJ2-3 | TRBV11-2 | TGTGCCAGCAGCTTTGACAGACGAGATACGCAGTATTTT | CASSFDRRDTQYF
NA | NA | TRBJ2-2 | TRBV4-2 | TGTGCCAGCAGCCCCAAGGATAGCAGGACAAACACCGGGGAGCTGTTTTTT | CASSPKDSRTNTGELFF